The 9 T cell receptor beta chains below all came from one sample that was sequenced in a study of human T cells and chemical hapten exposure. Time point specified: pre-sensitization, week 0. The treatment denotes: therapeutic diphenylcyclopropenone sensitization with weekly scalp DPC. In TCRdb, the RACE reads were re-called with MiXCR into one record per CDR3 protein. The sample carries approximately 370,000 distinct CDR3 sequences, 5.5% recorded once. The sequencing used whole blood, collected in connection with sensitization to the hapten diphenylcyclopropenone (DPC). Every receptor here comes from a woman under 30 with alopecia areata. Some clones in this sample may be carry-over from other donors' samples.

In this sample, this clonotype turned up many times. This rearrangement joins TRBV15 to TRBJ2-3; TRBD2 might be the D (5 bases). Trimming stripped 0 bases from V and 2 bases from J, with 12 bases between. The CDR3 sequence is 16 residues long. Germline V lookup: CDR1 LNHNV, CDR2 YYDKDF (reference sequence). This chain's CDR3 is CATSRDKSGATDTQYF. For the CDR3, the DNA is TGTGCCACCAGCAGAGATAAAAGCGGAGCCACAGATACGCAGTATTTT.

The table lists this clonotype with a few counts. The chain employs TRBV20-1 and TRBJ1-5, with D maybe TRBD1 (6 bases). Between the trimmed V and J ends, which lost 3 bases and 2 bases, there was a span of 17 bases. The CDR3 runs 16 residues. Germline CDR1 is DFQATT and CDR2 is SNEGSKA (reference sequence). The CDR3 spells CSASPGGSGRNQPQHF. CDR3 DNA sequence: TGCAGTGCTAGCCCCGGGGGCTCAGGACGCAATCAGCCCCAGCATTTT.

This clonotype showed up just a few times. This chain connects TRBV14 to TRBJ2-7, with D tentatively TRBD1 (6 bases). Trimming cost V 0 bases and J 7 bases, with 22 bases left between them. The CDR3 covers 17 residues. CDR1 is SGHDN and CDR2 is FVKESK in the germline V gene. The CDR3, as DNA: TGTGCCAGCAGCCAAGATGTTGACAGGACCTTCCTCGGGGAGCAGTACTTC. This translates into CASSQDVDRTFLGEQYF.

This clonotype has a count of ten or more. The rearrangement uses TRBV7-3 and TRBJ2-2; 8 nucleotides match TRBD1. CDR1 and CDR2 from the germline V gene are SGHTA and FQGTGA. There are 14 residues in the CDR3. V lost 5 bases to trimming and J lost 8 bases; unmatched junction nucleotides: 7. The CDR3 protein is CASSPTGGPGELFF. As DNA, the CDR3 is TGTGCCAGCAGCCCAACAGGGGGACCGGGGGAGCTGTTTTTT.

The chain joins TRBV14 to TRBJ1-4, with 9 bases matching TRBD1. The CDR3 loop spans 15 amino acids. V shed 3 bases and J 8 bases; nucleotides not matched to a gene: 7. Germline-derived CDR1 and CDR2 are SGHDN and FVKESK. The CDR3 sequence is CASSHTGGKGEKLFF. The CDR3, as DNA: TGTGCCAGCAGCCATACAGGGGGCAAGGGGGAAAAACTGTTTTTT.

The rearrangement joins TRBV3-1 to TRBJ2-1; no firm D call. V was trimmed by 0 bases and J by 13 bases, leaving 10 bases between them. The CDR3 sequence is 12 residues long. Per germline, CDR1 LGHDT and CDR2 YNNKEL (reference sequence). The DNA of the CDR3 is TGTGCCAGCAGCCAAGAAGCAACGGGCCAGTTCTTC. Translating it yields CASSQEATGQFF.

V is TRBV20-1 and J is TRBJ2-7, with 9 bases aligning to TRBD1. The germline V gene has CDR1 DFQATT and CDR2 SNEGSKA (reference sequence). The CDR3 contains 14 residues. Germline trimming cut 2 bases from V and 4 bases from J; bases unmatched to any gene: 6. CDR3 in amino acids: CSARKPGQGYEQYF. The CDR3, as DNA: TGCAGTGCTAGAAAACCGGGACAGGGATACGAGCAGTACTTC.

The genes are TRBV4-3 and TRBJ2-1, with 8 bases aligning to TRBD1. CDR1 is LGHNA and CDR2 is YSLEER in the germline V gene. J was trimmed by 2 bases and V by 1 base; bases with no gene match: 7. This CDR3 region has 17 residues. The CDR3 region has the DNA TGCGCCAGCAGCCAAGTATTACAGGGGGGACCCTACAATGAGCAGTTCTTC. Protein sequence: CASSQVLQGGPYNEQFF.

The chain uses TRBV6-5 and TRBJ1-5; 11 positions match TRBD1. The CDR3 sequence is 17 residues long. Trimming at V came to 6 bases and at J to 1 base, leaving 8 bases not matched to a gene. Germline CDR1 is MNHEY and CDR2 is SVGAGI. CDR3 in DNA: TGTGCCAGCAGACGGACAGGGGGCTTGCAAAGCAATCAGCCCCAGCATTTT. Residues: CASRRTGGLQSNQPQHF.